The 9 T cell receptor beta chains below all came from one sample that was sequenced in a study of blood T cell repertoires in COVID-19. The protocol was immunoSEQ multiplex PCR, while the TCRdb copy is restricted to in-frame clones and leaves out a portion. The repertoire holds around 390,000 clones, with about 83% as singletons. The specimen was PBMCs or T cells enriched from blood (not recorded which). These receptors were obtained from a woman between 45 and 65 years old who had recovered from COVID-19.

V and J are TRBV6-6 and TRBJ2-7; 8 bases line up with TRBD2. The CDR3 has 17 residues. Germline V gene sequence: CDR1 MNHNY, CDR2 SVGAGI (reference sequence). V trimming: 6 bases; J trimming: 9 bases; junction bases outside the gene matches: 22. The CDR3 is CASSRRPPGGEYFGQYF. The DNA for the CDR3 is TGTGCCAGCAGCCGACGGCCCCCCGGGGGGGAATATTTTGGGCAGTACTTC.

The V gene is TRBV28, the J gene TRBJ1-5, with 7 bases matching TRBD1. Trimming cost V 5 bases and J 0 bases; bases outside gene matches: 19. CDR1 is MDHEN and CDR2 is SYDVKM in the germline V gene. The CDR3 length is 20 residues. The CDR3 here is CASSTQQGTGMFNSNQPQHF. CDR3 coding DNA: TGTGCCAGCAGTACGCAACAGGGGACTGGGATGTTTAATAGCAATCAGCCCCAGCATTTT.

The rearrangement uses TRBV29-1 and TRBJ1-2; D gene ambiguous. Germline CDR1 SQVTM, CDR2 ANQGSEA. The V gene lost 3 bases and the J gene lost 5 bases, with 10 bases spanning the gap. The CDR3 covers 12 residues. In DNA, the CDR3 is TGCAGCGTTGATCGGGGTTGGTATGGCTACACCTTC. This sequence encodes CSVDRGWYGYTF.

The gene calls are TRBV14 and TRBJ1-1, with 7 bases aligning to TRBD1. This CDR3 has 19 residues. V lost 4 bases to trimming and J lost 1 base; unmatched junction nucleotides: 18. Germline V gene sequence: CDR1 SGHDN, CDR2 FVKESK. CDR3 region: CASSLRLPGQRRKNTEAFF. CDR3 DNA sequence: TGTGCCAGCAGCCTCAGGCTACCGGGACAGCGGAGAAAGAACACTGAAGCTTTCTTT.

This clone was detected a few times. Written as DNA, the CDR3 is TGTGCCAGCAGTTCGACAGGGGACAATGAGCAGTTCTTC. Translation: CASSSTGDNEQFF. The chain couples TRBV12-3 or TRBV12-4 to TRBJ2-1, with 8 bases that match TRBD1. CDR3 size: 13 residues. Losses at the gene ends were 4 bases for V and 5 bases for J; bases not matched to a gene: 1.

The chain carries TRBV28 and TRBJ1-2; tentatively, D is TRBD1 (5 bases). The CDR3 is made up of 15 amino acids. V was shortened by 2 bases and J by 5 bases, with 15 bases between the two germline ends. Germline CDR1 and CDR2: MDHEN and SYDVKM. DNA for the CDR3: TGTGCCAGCAGTTTAGGGCGGGGACGGTCGTATGGCTACACCTTC. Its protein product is CASSLGRGRSYGYTF.

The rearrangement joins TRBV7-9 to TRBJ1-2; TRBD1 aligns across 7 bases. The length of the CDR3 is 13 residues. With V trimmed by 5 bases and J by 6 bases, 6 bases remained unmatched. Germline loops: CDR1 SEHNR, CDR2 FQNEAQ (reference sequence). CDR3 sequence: CASSPTGMDGYTF. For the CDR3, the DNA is TGTGCCAGCAGCCCGACAGGGATGGATGGCTACACCTTC.

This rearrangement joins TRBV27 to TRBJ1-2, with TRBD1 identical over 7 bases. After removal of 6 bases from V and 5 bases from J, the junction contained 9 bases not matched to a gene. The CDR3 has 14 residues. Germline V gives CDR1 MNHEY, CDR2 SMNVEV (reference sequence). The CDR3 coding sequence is TGTGCCAGCAGCATTACAGGGGACTTTTATGGCTACACCTTC. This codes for CASSITGDFYGYTF.

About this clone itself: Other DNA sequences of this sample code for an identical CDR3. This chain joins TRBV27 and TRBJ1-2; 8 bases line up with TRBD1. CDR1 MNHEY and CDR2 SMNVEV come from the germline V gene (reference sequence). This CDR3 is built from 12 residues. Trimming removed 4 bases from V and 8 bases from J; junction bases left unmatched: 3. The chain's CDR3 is CASSSTGVGYTF. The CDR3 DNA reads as TGTGCCAGCAGTTCGACAGGGGTCGGCTACACCTTC.